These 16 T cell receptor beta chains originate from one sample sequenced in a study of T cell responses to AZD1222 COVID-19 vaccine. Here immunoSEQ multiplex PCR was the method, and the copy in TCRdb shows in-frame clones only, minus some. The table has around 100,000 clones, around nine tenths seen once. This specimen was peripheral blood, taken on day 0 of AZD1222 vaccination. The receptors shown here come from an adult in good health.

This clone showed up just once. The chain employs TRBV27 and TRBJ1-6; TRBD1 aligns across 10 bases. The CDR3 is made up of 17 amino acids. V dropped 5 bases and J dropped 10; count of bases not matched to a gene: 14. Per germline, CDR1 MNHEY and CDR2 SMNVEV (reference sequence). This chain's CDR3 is CASSPNPGQGIRSPLHF. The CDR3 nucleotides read TGTGCCAGCAGTCCAAACCCGGGACAGGGGATTCGGTCACCCCTCCACTTT.

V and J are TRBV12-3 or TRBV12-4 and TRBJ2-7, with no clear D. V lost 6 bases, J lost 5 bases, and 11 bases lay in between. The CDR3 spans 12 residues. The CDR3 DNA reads TGTGCCAGCAGAGTGAGCAACCACGAGCAGTACTTC. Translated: CASRVSNHEQYF.

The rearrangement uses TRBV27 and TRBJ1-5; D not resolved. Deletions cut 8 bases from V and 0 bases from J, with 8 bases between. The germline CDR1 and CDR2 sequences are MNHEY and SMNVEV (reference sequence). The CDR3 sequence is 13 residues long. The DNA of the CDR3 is TGTGCCAGCGCTGGAGATAGCAATCAGCCCCAGCATTTT. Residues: CASAGDSNQPQHF.

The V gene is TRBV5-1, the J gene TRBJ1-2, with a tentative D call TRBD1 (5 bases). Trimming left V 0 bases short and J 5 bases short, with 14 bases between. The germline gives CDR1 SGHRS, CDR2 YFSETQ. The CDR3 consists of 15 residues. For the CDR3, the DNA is TGCGCCAGCAGCTTGGTGGCGGGGGGAGAGTATGGCTACACCTTC. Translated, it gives CASSLVAGGEYGYTF. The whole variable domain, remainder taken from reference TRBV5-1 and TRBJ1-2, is KAGVTQTPRYLIKTRGQQVTLSCSPISGHRSVSWYQQTPGQGLQFLFEYFSETQRNKGNFPGRFSGRQFSNSRSEMNVSTLELGDSALYLCASSLVAGGEYGYTFGSGTRLTVV.

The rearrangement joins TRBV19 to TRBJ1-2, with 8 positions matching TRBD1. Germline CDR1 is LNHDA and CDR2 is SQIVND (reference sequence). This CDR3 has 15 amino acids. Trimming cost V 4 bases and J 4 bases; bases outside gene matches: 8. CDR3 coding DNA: TGTGCCAGTAGTAGGGACAGGAGCTCTTTCTATGGCTACACCTTC. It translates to CASSRDRSSFYGYTF. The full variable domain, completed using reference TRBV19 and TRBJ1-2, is DGGITQSPKYLFRKEGQNVTLSCEQNLNHDAMYWYRQDPGQGLRLIYYSQIVNDFQKGDIAEGYSVSREKKESFPLTVTSAQKNPTAFYLCASSRDRSSFYGYTFGSGTRLTVV.

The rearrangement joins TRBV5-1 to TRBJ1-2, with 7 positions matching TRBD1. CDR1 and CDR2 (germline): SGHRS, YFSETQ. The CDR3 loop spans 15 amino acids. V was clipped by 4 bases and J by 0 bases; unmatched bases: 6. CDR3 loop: CASSPGTAANYGYTF. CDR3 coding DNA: TGCGCCAGCAGCCCTGGGACAGCCGCTAACTATGGCTACACCTTC.

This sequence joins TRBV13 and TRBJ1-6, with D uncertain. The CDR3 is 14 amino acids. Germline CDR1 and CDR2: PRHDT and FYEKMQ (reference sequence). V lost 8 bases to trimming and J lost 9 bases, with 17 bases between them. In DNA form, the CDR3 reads TGTGCCAGCTCATGGTGGGGTAGGGCTTCACCCCTCCACTTT. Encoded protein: CASSWWGRASPLHF.

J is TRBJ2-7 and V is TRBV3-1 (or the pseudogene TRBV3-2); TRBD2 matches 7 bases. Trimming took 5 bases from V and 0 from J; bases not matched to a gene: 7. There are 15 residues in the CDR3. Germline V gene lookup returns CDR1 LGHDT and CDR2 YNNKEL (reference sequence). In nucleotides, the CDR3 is TGTGCCAGCAGCACTCAGGGCGGGAGCTCCTACGAGCAGTACTTC. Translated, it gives CASSTQGGSSYEQYF.

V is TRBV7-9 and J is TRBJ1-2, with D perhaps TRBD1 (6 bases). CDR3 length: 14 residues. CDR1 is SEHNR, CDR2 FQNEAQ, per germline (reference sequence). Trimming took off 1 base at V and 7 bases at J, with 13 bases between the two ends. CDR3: CASSLGHRETGYTF. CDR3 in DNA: TGTGCCAGCAGCTTAGGCCACAGGGAAACTGGCTACACCTTC.

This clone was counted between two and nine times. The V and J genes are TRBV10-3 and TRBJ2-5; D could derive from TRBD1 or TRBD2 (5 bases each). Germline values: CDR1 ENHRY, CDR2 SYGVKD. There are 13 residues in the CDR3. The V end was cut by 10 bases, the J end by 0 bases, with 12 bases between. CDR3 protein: CATTGTNQETQYF. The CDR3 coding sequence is TGTGCCACTACCGGGACCAACCAAGAGACCCAGTACTTC.

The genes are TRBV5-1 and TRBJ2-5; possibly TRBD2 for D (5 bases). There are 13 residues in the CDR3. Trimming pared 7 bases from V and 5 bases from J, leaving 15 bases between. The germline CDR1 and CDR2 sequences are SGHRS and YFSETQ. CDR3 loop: CASHYGGSETQYF. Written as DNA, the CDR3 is TGCGCCAGCCACTATGGAGGTTCGGAGACCCAGTACTTC.

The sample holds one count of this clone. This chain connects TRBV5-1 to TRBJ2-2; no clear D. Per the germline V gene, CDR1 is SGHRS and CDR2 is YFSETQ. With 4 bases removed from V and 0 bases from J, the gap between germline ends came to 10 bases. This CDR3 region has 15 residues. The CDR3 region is CASSRAPSNTGELFF. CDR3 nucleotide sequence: TGCGCCAGCAGCCGGGCCCCGTCGAACACCGGGGAGCTGTTTTTT.

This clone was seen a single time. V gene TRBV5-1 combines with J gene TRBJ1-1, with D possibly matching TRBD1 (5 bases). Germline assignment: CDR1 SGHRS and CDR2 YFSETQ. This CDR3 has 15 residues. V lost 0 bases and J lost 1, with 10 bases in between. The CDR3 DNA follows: TGCGCCAGCAGCTTGGAAGGGGCCACGAACACTGAAGCTTTCTTT. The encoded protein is CASSLEGATNTEAFF.

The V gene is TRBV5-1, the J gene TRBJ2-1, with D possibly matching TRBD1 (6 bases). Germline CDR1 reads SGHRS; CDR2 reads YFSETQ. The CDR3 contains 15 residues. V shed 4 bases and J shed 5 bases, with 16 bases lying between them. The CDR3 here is CASSLTGTDDNEQFF. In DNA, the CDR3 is TGCGCCAGCAGCCTAACAGGGACCGATGACAATGAGCAGTTCTTC.

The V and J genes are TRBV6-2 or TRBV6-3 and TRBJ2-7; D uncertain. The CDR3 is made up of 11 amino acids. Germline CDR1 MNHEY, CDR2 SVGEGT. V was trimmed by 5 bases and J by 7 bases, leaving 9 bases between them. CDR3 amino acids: CASSLVGEQYF. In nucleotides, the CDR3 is TGTGCCAGCAGTCTTGTAGGGGAGCAGTACTTC.

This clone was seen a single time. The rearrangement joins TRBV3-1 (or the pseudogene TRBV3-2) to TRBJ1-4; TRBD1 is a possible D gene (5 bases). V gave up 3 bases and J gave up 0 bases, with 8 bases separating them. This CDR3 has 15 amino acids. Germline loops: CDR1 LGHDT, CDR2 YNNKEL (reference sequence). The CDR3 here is CASSHTGSTNEKLFF. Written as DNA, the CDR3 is TGTGCCAGCAGCCACACAGGATCAACTAATGAAAAACTGTTTTTT.